The clone carrying this TCR beta chain was seen a handful of times. Combining a sample-barcoded 5' primer with a J-beta primer mix, a second PCR ran for about 7 to 11 cycles. From the 5' RACE reads, TCRdb called clonotypes with MiXCR, one entry per CDR3 protein. Of a few hundred thousand distinct CDR3 sequences in the sample, 27% were seen once. This entry comes from a study of blood T cells in healthy people across ages. The CDR3 totals 13 residues. The germline V gene has CDR1 LGHNT and CDR2 FRNRAP. V lost 8 bases, J lost 5 bases, and 8 bases stayed unmatched. This clonotype was obtained from a woman between 70 and 85 years old in good health. Sequencing was done on a sample of blood. The rearrangement links TRBV12-5 to TRBJ2-5; 7 bases align to TRBD2. CDR3 amino acids: CASNGGSGETQYF. In DNA, the CDR3 is TGTGCTAGTAACGGGGGGTCCGGCGAGACCCAGTACTTC.